The present entry profiles one T cell receptor (beta chain) with its context. Its target is unknown. These data come from a study of blood T cells in healthy people across ages. Study outcomes and limitations: Per-million-T-cell TCR beta diversity fell roughly linearly with age. Estimates of total diversity, which came from one million sequenced T cells, were considered to be underestimates.

The junction had 12 bases not matched to a gene; V was cut back by 7 bases and J by 11 bases. This CDR3 comprises 15 residues. The germline V gene has CDR1 MNHEY and CDR2 SMNVEV (reference sequence). A second PCR of 7 to 11 cycles used a sample-barcoded 5' primer and a J-beta primer mix. MiXCR, applied by TCRdb to the 5' RACE reads, yields one record per CDR3 protein. The sample carries around 600,000 distinct CDR3 sequences, less than 60% recorded once. Every donor contributed roughly 10 milliliters of peripheral blood by blood draw. This TCR came from an elderly man in good health. The sample taken for sequencing was blood. This sequence joins TRBV27 and TRBJ2-5, with 14 bases fitting TRBD2. CDR3 residues: CASTRTSGGRNEQYF. The CDR3 DNA is TGTGCCAGCACCCGGACTAGCGGGGGGCGGAATGAGCAGTACTTC.